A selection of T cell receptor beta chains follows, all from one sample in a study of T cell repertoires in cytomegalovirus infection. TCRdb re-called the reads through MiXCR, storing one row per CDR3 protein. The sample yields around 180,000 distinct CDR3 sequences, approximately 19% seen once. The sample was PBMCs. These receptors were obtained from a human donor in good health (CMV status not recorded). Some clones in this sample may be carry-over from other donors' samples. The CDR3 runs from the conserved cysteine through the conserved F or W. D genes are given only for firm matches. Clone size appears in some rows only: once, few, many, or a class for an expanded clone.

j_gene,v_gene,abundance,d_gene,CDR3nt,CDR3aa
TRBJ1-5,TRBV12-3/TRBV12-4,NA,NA,TGTGCCGTCCGGGTCGGCGATCAGCCCCAGCATTTT,CAVRVGDQPQHF
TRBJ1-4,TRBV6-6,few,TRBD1,TGTGCCAGCAGCAACAGGGGAGGAAATGAAAAACTGTTTTTT,CASSNRGGNEKLFF
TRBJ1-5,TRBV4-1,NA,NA,TGCGCCAGCAGCCAAGCCGATTTTCAGCCCCAGCATTTT,CASSQADFQPQHF
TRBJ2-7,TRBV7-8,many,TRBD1,TGTGCCAGCAGCTTAACAGGGGCCTACGAGCAGTACTTC,CASSLTGAYEQYF
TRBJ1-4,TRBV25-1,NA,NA,TGTGCCAGCTCCTGGGGTCCGGATGAAAAACTGTTTTTT,CASSWGPDEKLFF
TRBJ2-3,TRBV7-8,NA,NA,TGTGCCAGCAGCTTAGCTCCTAGCGTGACCATAGATACGCAGTATTTT,CASSLAPSVTIDTQYF
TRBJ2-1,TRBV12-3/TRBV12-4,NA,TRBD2,TGTGCCAGCAGTTCTGCTAGCGGGGAGAAGATCTACAATGAGCAGTTCTTC,CASSSASGEKIYNEQFF
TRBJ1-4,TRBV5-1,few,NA,TGCGCCAGCAGCTCGTCCAAATCTGAAAAACTGTTTTTT,CASSSSKSEKLFF
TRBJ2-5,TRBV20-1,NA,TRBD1,TGCAGTGCGACAACTTTTTGGACAGGGGATGGGTCCGTGGAGACCCAGTACTTC,CSATTFWTGDGSVETQYF
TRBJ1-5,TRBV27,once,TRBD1,TGTGCCAGCAGTTTAGAGCCGGGACAGCGCCAGCATTTT,CASSLEPGQRQHF
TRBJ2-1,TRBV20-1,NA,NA,TGCAGTGCTCGGACTGGATTTCTAGGGGAGCAGTTCTTC,CSARTGFLGEQFF
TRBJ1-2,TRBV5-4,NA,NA,TGTGCCAGCAGCCTGCAGGGGAGTGACGGCTACACCTTC,CASSLQGSDGYTF
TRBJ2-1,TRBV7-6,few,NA,TGTGCCAGCAGCTTAAGCGGTCCTGAGCAGTTCTTC,CASSLSGPEQFF
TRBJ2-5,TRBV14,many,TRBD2,TGTGCCAGCAGCGGTGGGACTAGCAGAATTCAAGAGACCCAGTACTTC,CASSGGTSRIQETQYF
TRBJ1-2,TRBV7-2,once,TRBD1,TGTGCCAGCAGCTCGTGGGACAGGGGGATTAATGGCTACACCTTC,CASSSWDRGINGYTF
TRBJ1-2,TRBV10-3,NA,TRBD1,TGTGCCATCAGTGAGGGGAGACAGGGGGATGGCTACACCTTC,CAISEGRQGDGYTF
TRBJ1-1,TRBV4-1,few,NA,TGCGCCAGCAGCCAAGAAGTCAGGGGAGTGAACACTGAAGCTTTCTTT,CASSQEVRGVNTEAFF
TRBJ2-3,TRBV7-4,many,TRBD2,TGTGCCAGCAGCTTAGATTCCCAGCGGGGGTGCACAGATACGCAGTATTTT,CASSLDSQRGCTDTQYF
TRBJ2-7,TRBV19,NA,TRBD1,TGTGCCAGTAGTCAACAGGGGAGCCGGTACGAGCAGTACTTC,CASSQQGSRYEQYF
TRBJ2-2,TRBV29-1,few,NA,TGCAGCGTCGGAAGCAGGGTTGATACCGGGGAGCTGTTTTTT,CSVGSRVDTGELFF
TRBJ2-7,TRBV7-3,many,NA,TGTGCCAGCAGCTTAGGCCGACAGGGCGGGGGCTACGAGCAGTACTTC,CASSLGRQGGGYEQYF
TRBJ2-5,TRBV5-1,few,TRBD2,TGCGCCAGCAGCTTGCCTTCTCCGGGGGGGCTGAAGACCCAGTACTTC,CASSLPSPGGLKTQYF
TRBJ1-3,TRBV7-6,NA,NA,TGTGCCAGCAGCTCGGGCAGAGACATCATATATTTT,CASSSGRDIIYF